Here is one TCR beta chain with its context. The antigen is undetermined. The data were taken from a study of T cells after yellow fever vaccination. The study, taken as a whole, reports: Post-booster reappearance was seen for most primary-vaccination clones (around 96% CD4, 85% to 90% CD8). Researchers cautioned that FACS-sorted repertoires could harbor abundant clonotypes contaminating from the bulk population. CD4 and CD8 compartments shared a small share of clonotypes, likely from convergent recombination.

Trimming removed 0 bases at V and 10 bases at J, with 8 bases between. Germline V gene data show CDR1 as SGHTS and CDR2 as YDEGEE. CDR3 length: 11 amino acids. Synthesis of TCR cDNA relied on 5'RACE template switching, which attached a universal primer site and UMIs. TCRdb reprocessed the 5' RACE reads with MiXCR, giving one entry per CDR3 protein. The sample holds around 340,000 distinct CDR3 sequences, 8.5% to 9% seen once. Sample: PBMCs, taken on the day of the first yellow fever vaccination. The TCR comes from a young man who received the YFV17D yellow fever vaccine. The chain has TRBV5-8 and TRBJ2-7, with D maybe TRBD1 (6 bases). The CDR3 bases are TGTGCCAGCAGCTTGGACAGGGTACAGTACTTC. It encodes CASSLDRVQYF.